These 9 T cell receptor beta chains came from one sample sequenced in a study of CD8+ T cells in alopecia areata. The sequencing template was cDNA reverse transcribed from extracted RNA. TCRdb's copy holds only in-frame clones and misses some; the assay was immunoSEQ multiplex PCR. The sample includes around 250,000 clones, about two thirds of them seen just once. The sample was CD4+ T cells sorted from blood, taken at week 0. The receptors come from a human donor with alopecia areata.

This clone has a handful of counts. The chain employs TRBV30 and TRBJ1-3; D unresolved. The V gene's germline CDR1 is GTSNPN and CDR2 SVGIG (reference sequence). The CDR3 runs to 14 residues. Trimming removed 5 bases at V and 0 bases at J, with 11 bases between. CDR3 amino acids: CAWGKGNSGNTIYF. The CDR3 DNA reads as TGTGCCTGGGGAAAAGGGAACTCTGGAAACACCATATATTTT.

The rearrangement links TRBV6-1 to TRBJ2-3, with 7 bases matching TRBD2. The germline V gene has CDR1 MNHNS and CDR2 SASEGT. The CDR3 has 14 amino acids. V shed 2 bases, J shed 6 bases, and the junction held 5 bases outside the gene matches. CDR3 nucleotides: TGTGCCAGCAGTGAAATGGCAGCGGGGGATACGCAGTATTTT. Translating gives CASSEMAAGDTQYF.

The rearrangement links TRBV25-1 to TRBJ1-1; D unclear. The V end was cut by 2 bases, the J end by 8 bases, with 9 bases between. CDR1 is MGHDK and CDR2 is SYGVNS in the germline V gene. CDR3 length: 12 residues. Here the CDR3 DNA reads TGTGCCAGCAGTGAACCCCCAGCCGAAGCTTTCTTT. As protein: CASSEPPAEAFF.

This chain links TRBV27 with TRBJ1-2, with D possibly TRBD1 on 5 matching bases. V lost 6 bases, J lost 5 bases, and 13 bases lay in between. Per germline, CDR1 MNHEY and CDR2 SMNVEV (reference sequence). This CDR3 contains 13 residues. The CDR3 here is CASSLQEGYGYTF. The CDR3 DNA follows: TGTGCCAGCAGCTTACAGGAGGGGTATGGCTACACCTTC.

This clone showed up just a few times. The CDR3, as DNA: TGTGCCAGCGATGAGGGGGAGTTAGCAAATCAGCCCCAGCATTTT. Encoded protein: CASDEGELANQPQHF. The V gene is TRBV7-9, the J gene TRBJ1-5; TRBD1 might be the D (6 bases). The ends were cut back, 8 bases at V and 4 bases at J, with 18 bases in the middle. The germline gives CDR1 SEHNR, CDR2 FQNEAQ (reference sequence). The CDR3 runs to 15 residues.

This clone was detected only a few times. The rearrangement links TRBV9 to TRBJ2-5; D remains ambiguous. Germline V gene data show CDR1 as SGDLS and CDR2 as YYNGEE. V dropped 0 bases and J dropped 7 bases, with 7 bases sitting between them. The CDR3 extends over 12 amino acids. The CDR3 is CASSVDYGTQYF. CDR3 nucleotide sequence: TGTGCCAGCAGCGTAGATTACGGGACCCAGTACTTC.

The chain combines TRBV23-1 with TRBJ1-2; 7 bases line up with TRBD1. TRBV23-1 is given ORF status, its function remaining uncertain. The CDR3 has 15 amino acids. The V and J ends lost 4 bases and 7 bases, in that order; junction bases with no gene match: 12. In DNA form, the CDR3 reads TGCGCCAGCAGTCCTAGTGGGGAGGGGGCAAGTGGCTACACCTTC. Protein product: CASSPSGEGASGYTF.

In its sample, this clone was seen once. This chain connects TRBV29-1 to TRBJ1-1; D gene unclear. Per the germline V gene, CDR1 is SQVTM and CDR2 is ANQGSEA. There are 12 residues in the CDR3. V was shortened by 0 bases and J by 10 bases, with 12 bases between the two germline ends. The CDR3 protein is CSVEEDTRGAFF. The CDR3 nucleotides are TGCAGCGTTGAAGAGGATACCCGCGGAGCTTTCTTT.

V usage is TRBV5-1 and J usage is TRBJ1-2; no definite D call. CDR3 length equals 16 residues. Trimming removed 4 bases at V and 2 bases at J, with 18 bases between. In germline, CDR1 is SGHRS, CDR2 YFSETQ. The CDR3 reads CASSPPGRGLNYGYTF. CDR3 nucleotide sequence: TGCGCCAGCAGCCCTCCCGGTCGGGGATTGAACTATGGCTACACCTTC.